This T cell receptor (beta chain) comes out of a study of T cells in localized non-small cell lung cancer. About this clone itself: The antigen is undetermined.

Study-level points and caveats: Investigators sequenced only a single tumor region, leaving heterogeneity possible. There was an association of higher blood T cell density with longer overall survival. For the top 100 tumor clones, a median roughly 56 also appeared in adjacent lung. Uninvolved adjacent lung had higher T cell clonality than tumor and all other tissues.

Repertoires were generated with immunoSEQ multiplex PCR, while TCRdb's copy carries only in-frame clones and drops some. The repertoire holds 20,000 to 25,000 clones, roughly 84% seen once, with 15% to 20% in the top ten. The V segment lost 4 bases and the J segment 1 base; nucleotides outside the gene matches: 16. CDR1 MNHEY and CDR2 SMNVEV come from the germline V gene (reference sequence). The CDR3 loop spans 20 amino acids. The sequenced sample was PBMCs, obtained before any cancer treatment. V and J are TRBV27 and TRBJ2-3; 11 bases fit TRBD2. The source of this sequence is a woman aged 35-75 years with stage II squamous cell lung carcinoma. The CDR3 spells CASSSPTSGSWYLGTDTQYF. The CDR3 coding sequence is TGTGCCAGCAGTTCCCCAACTAGCGGGAGTTGGTATTTGGGCACAGATACGCAGTATTTT.